These 27 T cell receptor beta chains came from one sample sequenced in a study of T cell responses to AZD1222 COVID-19 vaccine. Libraries were prepared by immunoSEQ multiplex PCR; TCRdb keeps only in-frame clonotypes and omits some of them. Among tens of thousands of clones listed, approximately 88% were seen once. Sequenced material: peripheral blood, taken on day 0 of AZD1222 vaccination. The receptors come from an adult in good health.

The chain couples TRBV19 to TRBJ2-5, with TRBD1 matching over 10 bases. Germline lookup yields CDR1 LNHDA and CDR2 SQIVND (reference sequence). The CDR3 sequence is 15 residues long. J lost 4 bases, V lost 3 bases, and 5 bases had no gene match. CDR3 region: CASSILTGGAETQYF. CDR3 bases: TGTGCCAGTAGTATTCTGACAGGGGGCGCAGAGACCCAGTACTTC.

J is TRBJ2-1 and V is TRBV9, with 7 bases fitting TRBD2. Trimming at V came to 0 bases and at J to 8 bases, leaving 5 bases not matched to a gene. CDR3 size: 14 residues. CDR1 and CDR2 from the germline V gene are SGDLS and YYNGEE. The CDR3 loop is CASSVAGGGDEQFF. For the CDR3, the DNA is TGTGCCAGCAGCGTAGCGGGGGGAGGGGATGAGCAGTTCTTC.

In this sample, this clone turned up once. The chain employs TRBV5-1 and TRBJ2-2, with TRBD1 matching 12 bases. The CDR3 is 14 residues long. Per the germline V gene, CDR1 is SGHRS and CDR2 is YFSETQ. V lost 5 bases, J lost 6 bases, and 2 bases stayed unmatched. This CDR3 reads CASRGQGAAGELFF. The CDR3 DNA follows: TGCGCCAGCAGGGGACAGGGGGCCGCCGGGGAGCTGTTTTTT.

This chain connects TRBV7-2 to TRBJ1-5, with D possibly being TRBD1 (6 bases). Trimming took 5 bases from V and 2 from J, leaving 16 bases between them. The CDR3 length is 16 residues. The germline gives CDR1 SGHTA, CDR2 FQGNSA. The CDR3 DNA reads TGTGCCAGCAGCCAGAGGGGGGGCGCGGGCAATCAGCCCCAGCATTTT. Amino acids: CASSQRGGAGNQPQHF.

This rearrangement joins TRBV5-1 to TRBJ2-1, with 12 positions matching TRBD2. After removal of 6 bases from V and 8 bases from J, the junction contained 9 bases not matched to a gene. Germline values: CDR1 SGHRS, CDR2 YFSETQ. The CDR3 is 15 amino acids. CDR3 DNA sequence: TGCGCCAGCATCCCCCTAGCGGGGGGGCAGGATGAGCAGTTCTTC. Protein sequence: CASIPLAGGQDEQFF.

This clone was detected only once. This chain joins TRBV6-1 and TRBJ2-2, with 7 bases fitting TRBD2. Trimming cost V 4 bases and J 6 bases; bases outside gene matches: 11. Germline CDR1 and CDR2: MNHNS and SASEGT. CDR3 length: 16 residues. CDR3 sequence (DNA): TGTGCCAGCAGTGTTGTGGGAGGGGTAAGTTCCGGGGAGCTGTTTTTT. Translated, it gives CASSVVGGVSSGELFF.

The gene calls are TRBV6-1 and TRBJ1-6; no definite D call. Germline loops: CDR1 MNHNS, CDR2 SASEGT. Trimming pared 0 bases from V and 10 bases from J, leaving 13 bases between. The CDR3 has 15 amino acids. The CDR3 here is CASSEAPASPSPLHF. The CDR3 DNA reads TGTGCCAGCAGTGAAGCACCGGCCAGTCCATCACCCCTCCACTTT.

The chain carries TRBV10-2 and TRBJ1-6; D uncertain. V was cut by 0 bases and J by 1 base, with 19 bases left in between. Germline values: CDR1 WSHSY, CDR2 SAAADI. CDR3 size: 20 residues. The CDR3 protein is CASSESRAVAIDSYNSPLHF. The CDR3 nucleotides are TGCGCCAGCAGTGAGTCTCGGGCCGTCGCGATTGATTCCTATAATTCACCCCTCCACTTT.

In the case of this clone: This specimen includes other DNA sequences encoding the same CDR3. The rearrangement uses TRBV18 and TRBJ2-1; TRBD2 matches at 7 bases. V trimming: 6 bases; J trimming: 5 bases; junction bases outside the gene matches: 4. This CDR3 region has 13 residues. From germline, CDR1 is KGHSH and CDR2 LQKENI. This CDR3 is CASSPGGDNEQFF. CDR3 coding DNA: TGTGCCAGCTCCCCGGGGGGTGACAATGAGCAGTTCTTC. The full variable domain, with the rest looked up from reference TRBV18 and TRBJ2-1, is NAGVMQNPRHLVRRRGQEARLRCSPMKGHSHVYWYRQLPEEGLKFMVYLQKENIIDESGMPKERFSAEFPKEGPSILRIQQVVRGDSAAYFCASSPGGDNEQFFGPGTRLTVL.

The gene calls are TRBV9 and TRBJ2-5, with TRBD2 matching 7 bases. This CDR3 contains 14 residues. CDR1 and CDR2 from the germline V gene are SGDLS and YYNGEE. Trimming took 6 bases from V and 1 from J; bases not matched to a gene: 6. The CDR3 is CASTLGGGQETQYF. The DNA of the CDR3 is TGTGCCAGCACCCTAGGCGGGGGCCAAGAGACCCAGTACTTC.

This chain links TRBV7-2 with TRBJ1-4; weak D call: TRBD1 (6 bases). Trimming removed 3 bases from V and 6 bases from J, with 11 bases in between. Germline assignment: CDR1 SGHTA and CDR2 FQGNSA. The CDR3 length is 14 residues. In DNA, the CDR3 is TGTGCCAGCAGCTTGGGGGACATGCATGAAAAACTGTTTTTT. It encodes CASSLGDMHEKLFF.

CDR3 nucleotide sequence: TGTGCCAGCAGTCCCCCCGGGAAAGGCTCGGCTAACTATGGCTACACCTTC. Translating it yields CASSPPGKGSANYGYTF. This chain links TRBV6-6 with TRBJ1-2; D uncertain. There are 17 residues in the CDR3. With 5 bases removed from V and 0 bases from J, the gap between germline ends came to 19 bases. Germline V gives CDR1 MNHNY, CDR2 SVGAGI (reference sequence).

This chain uses TRBV29-1 with TRBJ2-7; D is possibly TRBD2 (6 bases). The germline gives CDR1 SQVTM, CDR2 ANQGSEA. The V end lost 4 bases, the J end lost 3 bases, and 16 bases lay between the germline ends. This CDR3 region has 14 residues. The DNA for the CDR3 is TGCAGCGTTGTCCTTGCAACGGAGGGCTACGAGCAGTACTTC. Translated: CSVVLATEGYEQYF.

V gene TRBV9 combines with J gene TRBJ1-1; D call uncertain. Trimming took 2 bases from V and 3 from J, leaving 14 bases between them. Germline assignment: CDR1 SGDLS and CDR2 YYNGEE. The CDR3 contains 15 residues. The CDR3, as DNA: TGTGCCAGCAGCGTTAAACCCTTCCAGGACACTGAAGCTTTCTTT. Translated: CASSVKPFQDTEAFF.

The chain is built from TRBV9 and TRBJ2-3; TRBD2 matches 8 bases. The CDR3 length is 16 residues. Germline CDR1 SGDLS, CDR2 YYNGEE. V shed 0 bases, J shed 2 bases, and the junction held 5 bases outside the gene matches. The CDR3 reads CASSVARAGDTDTQYF. The CDR3 region has the DNA TGTGCCAGCAGCGTAGCAAGAGCGGGGGACACAGATACGCAGTATTTT.

This clone has only a few counts. V and J are TRBV19 and TRBJ1-5; the D gene is possibly TRBD1 (5 bases). Trimming took off 5 bases at V and 8 bases at J, with 13 bases between the two ends. CDR3 length: 13 residues. The germline gives CDR1 LNHDA, CDR2 SQIVND (reference sequence). The CDR3: CASSARDSEPQHF. The CDR3 DNA reads TGTGCCAGTAGTGCCAGGGACTCGGAGCCCCAGCATTTT. The whole variable domain, filled in from reference TRBV19 and TRBJ1-5, reads DGGITQSPKYLFRKEGQNVTLSCEQNLNHDAMYWYRQDPGQGLRLIYYSQIVNDFQKGDIAEGYSVSREKKESFPLTVTSAQKNPTAFYLCASSARDSEPQHFGDGTRLSIL.

The CDR3: CASADRMGGVDEQFF. DNA for the CDR3: TGTGCCAGCGCTGATCGCATGGGGGGGGTGGATGAGCAGTTCTTC. The chain recombines TRBV6-4 with TRBJ2-1; TRBD2 aligns across 7 bases. J was trimmed by 8 bases and V by 8 bases; bases with no gene match: 15. In germline, CDR1 is MRHNA, CDR2 SNTAGT. The CDR3 covers 15 residues.

The chain recombines TRBV18 with TRBJ2-1; a weak D match, TRBD2 (6 bases). Germline V gene lookup returns CDR1 KGHSH and CDR2 LQKENI. CDR3 size: 17 residues. Trimming took 4 bases from V and 5 from J, leaving 21 bases between them. The CDR3 DNA reads TGTGCCAGCTCACGGGGGTCGGAGGGCCCGGCCGACAATGAGCAGTTCTTC. Its protein product is CASSRGSEGPADNEQFF.

This chain uses TRBV29-1 with TRBJ2-5; the D call may be TRBD1 or TRBD2 (6 bases each). Germline loops: CDR1 SQVTM, CDR2 ANQGSEA. The CDR3 length is 12 residues. V shed 6 bases and J shed 4 bases, with 12 bases lying between them. The CDR3 coding sequence is TGCAGCGTAGAGGGGGGCGGAGAGACCCAGTACTTC. Translated, it gives CSVEGGGETQYF. Full variable domain (rest looked up from reference TRBV29-1 and TRBJ2-5): SAVISQKPSRDICQRGTSLTIQCQVDSQVTMMFWYRQQPGQSLTLIATANQGSEATYESGFVIDKFPISRPNLTFSTLTVSNMSPEDSSIYLCSVEGGGETQYFGPGTRLLVL.

The chain employs TRBV9 and TRBJ1-6; no definite D call. From germline, CDR1 is SGDLS and CDR2 YYNGEE. This CDR3 region has 18 residues. Trimming removed 0 bases at V and 9 bases at J, with 22 bases between. The CDR3 region has the DNA TGTGCCAGCAGCGTAGCCCCTCTATCGATTCAGCGGGGTTCACCCCTCCACTTT. Its translation is CASSVAPLSIQRGSPLHF.

The CDR3: CASSPRQGRDTGELFF. CDR3 bases: TGTGCCAGCTCTCCGCGACAGGGGCGGGACACCGGGGAGCTGTTTTTT. This chain connects TRBV18 to TRBJ2-2; 8 nucleotides agree with TRBD1. The germline CDR1 and CDR2 sequences are KGHSH and LQKENI. This CDR3 region has 16 residues. With 6 bases clipped from V and 3 bases from J, the junction kept 9 bases outside the gene matches.

In this sample, this clone turned up once. This chain uses TRBV18 with TRBJ2-7; 8 bases are a match to TRBD2. J lost 6 bases, V lost 3 bases, and 7 bases had no gene match. There are 14 residues in the CDR3. Germline CDR1 reads KGHSH; CDR2 reads LQKENI. The CDR3 nucleotides are TGTGCCAGCTCACCCGGCGGGACTAGGCTCGAGCAGTACTTC. Its translation is CASSPGGTRLEQYF.

The chain couples TRBV19 to TRBJ1-2; D uncertain. Trimming took 5 bases from V and 4 from J, leaving 20 bases between them. The germline gives CDR1 LNHDA, CDR2 SQIVND (reference sequence). CDR3 size: 16 residues. In nucleotides, the CDR3 is TGTGCCAGTAGTCCCGAAGGCGGGGATCTTGCCTATGGCTACACCTTC. Translating it yields CASSPEGGDLAYGYTF.

This sequence joins TRBV5-8 and TRBJ2-7; a weak D match, TRBD2 (6 bases). Trimming left V 4 bases short and J 1 base short, with 30 bases between. Germline-derived CDR1 and CDR2 are SGHTS and YDEGEE. The CDR3 consists of 20 residues. As DNA, the CDR3 is TGTGCCAGCAGCCCTCGACAATATATGGATATCCGGGAGCCTTCCTACGAGCAGTACTTC. Translation gives CASSPRQYMDIREPSYEQYF.

CDR3 residues: CASSFGGIGGYTF. DNA of the CDR3: TGTGCCAGCAGTTTCGGAGGGATTGGGGGCTACACCTTC. This chain connects TRBV12-3 or TRBV12-4 to TRBJ1-2; D is unresolved. Trimming left V 3 bases short and J 8 bases short, with 13 bases between. The CDR3 is 13 residues long.

The chain combines TRBV19 with TRBJ1-6; D is ambiguous. The CDR3 is 15 amino acids. Trimming shortened V by 4 bases and J by 7 bases, and 14 bases separated the two germline ends. Germline V gene sequence: CDR1 LNHDA, CDR2 SQIVND (reference sequence). Written as DNA, the CDR3 is TGTGCCAGTAGTAGAAGGGATACCCAAAATTCACCCCTCCACTTT. Amino acid sequence: CASSRRDTQNSPLHF.

The chain combines TRBV15 with TRBJ1-5, with D perhaps matching TRBD1 (5 bases). Deletions cut 0 bases from V and 3 bases from J, with 15 bases between. CDR1 LNHNV and CDR2 YYDKDF come from the germline V gene (reference sequence). CDR3 length: 17 residues. The CDR3 nucleotides are TGTGCCACCAGCAGAGATCTAGCAGGGACTTACAATCAGCCCCAGCATTTT. It codes for CATSRDLAGTYNQPQHF.